This TCR beta chain was sequenced during a study of Graves' ophthalmopathy and Graves' hyperthyroidism. Clinical symptoms and serum thyroxine were used for diagnosis; TRAb, thyroid ultrasound and orbital computed tomography were also relied on. The sequenced template was RNA, covering the TCR beta CDR3 region. An initial RT-PCR round employing HTBI primers preceded a second-round multiplex PCR. Each CDR3 protein is one row after TCRdb ran MiXCR on the multiplex PCR reads. The sample includes about 620,000 distinct CDR3 sequences, about 20% seen only once; the top ten take approximately 6.9%. This CDR3 is built from 14 residues. From germline, CDR1 is MNHEY and CDR2 SMNVEV (reference sequence). The V end lost 5 bases, the J end lost 9 bases, and 19 bases lay between the germline ends.

This clonotype originated in a woman between 18 and 29 years old with stable Graves' hyperthyroidism. Some clones in this sample may be carry-over from other donors' samples. The J gene is TRBJ1-2, the V gene TRBV27; D gene ambiguous. Sequencing input: peripheral blood. The CDR3 is CASSPTRWARSYTF. The CDR3 DNA is TGTGCCAGCAGTCCCACTCGGTGGGCTAGAAGCTACACCTTC.